This TCR beta chain was captured in a study of T cells in tuberculosis (dated by TCRdb to the late 2010s). Study-level background: The study combined CD1B tetramers and high-throughput TCR immunosequencing to characterize T cells specific for the mycobacterial lipid antigen glucose monomycolate (GMM). The research as a whole found: The stringent sort gate may have missed T cells binding the CD1B-GMM tetramer with low affinity.

PBMC were thawed, rested overnight, stained with a GMM-loaded CD1B tetramer, a Live/Dead dye and anti-CD3, and then sorted on a FACS Aria II. C32 glucose monomycolate purified from Rhodococcus equi was loaded onto CD1B tetramers. Before cryopreservation, the PBMC used for tetramer sorting had been depleted of CD14-expressing monocytes for a separate study. From each donor, approximately 98,000 tetramer-negative cells were sorted and were analyzed alongside the tetramer-positive cells. Antigen-specific T cells were sorted from a handful of healthy South African adults using GMM-loaded CD1B tetramers. Because TCR-alpha and TCR-beta chains were sequenced unpaired, no information on chain pairing was available. TCR libraries were generated with the immunoSEQ multiplex PCR assay, using TCR-beta and/or TCR-alpha/delta assays for each sample. The amplified TCR libraries were sequenced on the Illumina high-throughput platform. The published analysis was carried out like this. Clustering and dimensionality reduction relied on pairwise TCRdist distances among GMM-specific receptors from T cells that were either sorted ex vivo or expanded in vitro. Sequence motifs defined by gene usage and CDR3 content were checked for enrichment by comparing tetramer-positive and tetramer-negative populations. TCRdb provides this immuneACCESS table in a form limited to in-frame rearrangements. Some clones are lacking; in checked studies, under half of them reflect an unresolved V gene, and why the rest are absent is not known. V and J calls and clone size are those listed in that table; D and trimming were worked out from the DNA. Here the sample has approximately 58,000 clones; 88% occur a single time. Just over 20% of the sample is in the top ten clones.

As concerns this clone: No much larger clone exists at a distance of one base, and base qualities are not known.

The germline V gene specifies SGHRS as CDR1 and YFSETQ as CDR2. Trimming takes 4 bases from V and 5 bases from J, and the germline ends sit 13 bases apart. The CDR3 measures 15 amino acids from cysteine to phenylalanine. CDR3 DNA is the only sequence kept; it has 45 bases, read in frame from the first base. The sequence links TRBV5-1 to TRBJ1-6; the D gene lacks a confident call. The sequenced sample consisted of CD1b-GMM tetramer-negative cells sorted from PBMCs. Taken with the paper, the label for cell subset or site translates to: T cells not binding CD1B-GMM tetramer, sorted from same donor. The sequence came from an adult woman with latent tuberculosis. This receptor has the CDR3 CASSPERGNNSPLHF. The DNA sequence is TGCGCCAGCAGCCCCGAGCGCGGCAATAATTCACCCCTCCACTTT.